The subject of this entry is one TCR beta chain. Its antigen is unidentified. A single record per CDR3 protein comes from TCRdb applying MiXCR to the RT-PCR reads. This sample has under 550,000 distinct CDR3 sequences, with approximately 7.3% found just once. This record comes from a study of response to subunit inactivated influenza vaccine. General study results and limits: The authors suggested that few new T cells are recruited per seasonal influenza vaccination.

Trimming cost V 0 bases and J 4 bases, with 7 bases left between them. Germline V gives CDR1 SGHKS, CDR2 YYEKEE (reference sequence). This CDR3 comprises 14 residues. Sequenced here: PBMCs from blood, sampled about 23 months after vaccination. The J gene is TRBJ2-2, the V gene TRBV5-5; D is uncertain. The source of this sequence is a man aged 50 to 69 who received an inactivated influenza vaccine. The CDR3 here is CASSLGRPTGELFF. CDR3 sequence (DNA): TGTGCCAGCAGCTTGGGCAGGCCCACCGGGGAGCTGTTTTTT.